The 22 T cell receptor beta chains reported below all come from one sample, sequenced in a study of CD8 T cells in ankylosing spondylitis. TCRdb re-called the 5' RACE reads with MiXCR, one entry per CDR3 protein. The profile shows around 230,000 distinct CDR3 sequences, 8.6% of them singletons. The sequenced material came from blood, either unsorted or a sorted T cell fraction (not recorded which). The receptors here all came from a male donor with ankylosing spondylitis or in good health (not recorded which).

This clonotype was observed at least ten times. The CDR3: CLWRGSLYHNEQFF. The CDR3 nucleotides are TGCTTATGGCGGGGTTCTCTTTATCACAATGAGCAGTTCTTC. The V call is TRBV10-1, the J call TRBJ2-1; perhaps TRBD2 as D (6 bases). Germline assignment: CDR1 WNHNN and CDR2 SYGVQD (reference sequence). This CDR3 region has 14 residues.

In its sample, this clonotype was seen a few times. This chain joins TRBV20-1 and TRBJ2-1; possible D gene TRBD2, 5 bases. V shed 3 bases and J shed 9 bases, with 15 bases lying between them. Looked up from germline, CDR1 is DFQATT and CDR2 is SNEGSKA (reference sequence). The CDR3 has 13 residues. Written as DNA, the CDR3 is TGCAGTGCTAGCCCGACTATGTCTGGTGAGCAGTTCTTC. Amino acids: CSASPTMSGEQFF.

The chain recombines TRBV18 with TRBJ1-4, with D unresolved. Germline values: CDR1 KGHSH, CDR2 LQKENI. CDR3 length: 15 residues. V was shortened by 4 bases and J by 4 bases, with 13 bases between the two germline ends. The CDR3 loop is CASSREDGNNEKLFF. CDR3 nucleotide sequence: TGTGCCAGCTCACGCGAGGACGGCAATAATGAAAAACTGTTTTTT. Together with reference TRBV18 and TRBJ1-4, the CDR3 gives the full variable domain: NAGVMQNPRHLVRRRGQEARLRCSPMKGHSHVYWYRQLPEEGLKFMVYLQKENIIDESGMPKERFSAEFPKEGPSILRIQQVVRGDSAAYFCASSREDGNNEKLFFGSGTQLSVL.

This clonotype was picked up many times. The J gene is TRBJ1-6, the V gene TRBV5-6; no definite D call. The CDR3 contains 14 residues. V was cut by 4 bases and J by 6 bases, with 11 bases left in between. Germline assignment: CDR1 SGHDT and CDR2 YYEEEE. Here the CDR3 reads CASSAGQFNSPLHF. In DNA form, the CDR3 reads TGTGCCAGCAGCGCCGGCCAGTTTAATTCACCCCTCCACTTT.

This clonotype occurred many times. The V and J genes are TRBV7-8 and TRBJ2-7; D remains unclear. Per the germline V gene, CDR1 is SGHVS and CDR2 is FQNEAQ. Trimming stripped 7 bases from V and 6 bases from J, with 22 bases between. There are 15 residues in the CDR3. CDR3 protein: CASNSLGPSFGEQYF. CDR3 coding DNA: TGTGCCAGCAACTCTCTCGGCCCGTCGTTCGGCGAGCAGTACTTC.

This clonotype has at least ten counts. The CDR3 sequence: CASSTEPFQETQYF. The CDR3 DNA is TGCGCCAGCAGCACCGAACCTTTCCAAGAGACCCAGTACTTC. The chain combines TRBV5-1 with TRBJ2-5; D ambiguous. V lost 4 bases to trimming and J lost 1 base, with 11 bases between them. Germline values: CDR1 SGHRS, CDR2 YFSETQ. The CDR3 is 14 amino acids.

The sample holds a few counts of this clonotype. This chain joins TRBV5-5 and TRBJ1-1; perhaps TRBD1 as D (6 bases). With 7 bases removed from V and 3 bases from J, the gap between germline ends came to 13 bases. Germline-derived CDR1 and CDR2 are SGHKS and YYEKEE (reference sequence). This CDR3 comprises 13 residues. CDR3 sequence: CASGGQGYTEAFF. The CDR3 region has the DNA TGTGCCAGCGGGGGGCAGGGGTACACTGAAGCTTTCTTT.

Many counts were recorded for this clonotype. The genes are TRBV5-6 and TRBJ2-2; TRBD2 matches 8 bases. Trimming took 4 bases from V and 1 from J; bases not matched to a gene: 3. This CDR3 is built from 15 residues. Germline V gene sequence: CDR1 SGHDT, CDR2 YYEEEE. CDR3 nucleotides: TGTGCCAGCAGCACGGGGGGGTTGAACACCGGGGAGCTGTTTTTT. This encodes CASSTGGLNTGELFF. The full variable domain, its missing parts supplied by reference TRBV5-6 and TRBJ2-2, is DAGVTQSPTHLIKTRGQQVTLRCSPKSGHDTVSWYQQALGQGPQFIFQYYEEEERQRGNFPDRFSGHQFPNYSSELNVNALLLGDSALYLCASSTGGLNTGELFFGEGSRLTVL.

This sequence joins TRBV6-5 and TRBJ2-3; D remains unclear. CDR1 is MNHEY, CDR2 SVGAGI, per germline. The CDR3 loop spans 13 amino acids. V was pared by 4 bases and J by 2 bases, with 7 bases between. The CDR3 here is CASSSTITDTQYF. Here the CDR3 DNA reads TGTGCCAGCAGTTCCACCATCACAGATACGCAGTATTTT.

Many counts were recorded for this clonotype. CDR3 residues: CASSPFRTKNEQFF. The CDR3 DNA follows: TGTGCCAGCAGCCCGTTCAGGACAAAAAATGAGCAGTTCTTC. This sequence joins TRBV12-3 or TRBV12-4 and TRBJ2-1, with D maybe TRBD1 (5 bases). V lost 6 bases to trimming and J lost 7 bases, with 16 bases between them. CDR3 length: 14 amino acids.

This clonotype was seen repeatedly, ten times or more. The chain links TRBV7-2 to TRBJ1-2, with D perhaps matching TRBD1 (5 bases). This CDR3 is 14 amino acids long. V lost 1 base and J lost 3, with 9 bases in between. Germline CDR1 is SGHTA and CDR2 is FQGNSA. In nucleotides, the CDR3 is TGTGCCAGCAGCTTAGTAAGGGGAGACTATGGCTACACCTTC. This codes for CASSLVRGDYGYTF.

This clonotype was found many times. The chain uses TRBV6-1 and TRBJ2-1; 7 nucleotides align to TRBD2. Germline V gene sequence: CDR1 MNHNS, CDR2 SASEGT. The CDR3 sequence is 12 residues long. Trimming cost V 11 bases and J 6 bases; bases outside gene matches: 7. CDR3 loop: CAGRRGSNEQFF. DNA for the CDR3: TGTGCCGGAAGGCGCGGGAGCAATGAGCAGTTCTTC.

There are a few counts of this clonotype. This chain links TRBV7-3 with TRBJ2-1, with 9 bases that match TRBD2. V lost 5 bases, J lost 4 bases, and 9 bases stayed unmatched. CDR1 is SGHTA, CDR2 FQGTGA, per germline. The CDR3 totals 16 residues. In DNA form, the CDR3 reads TGTGCCAGCAGCCTAGAGTCCAGCGGGGGGTACAATGAGCAGTTCTTC. It yields the protein CASSLESSGGYNEQFF.

This clonotype was seen at least ten times. The gene calls are TRBV5-1 and TRBJ2-2; D gene ambiguous. CDR1 SGHRS and CDR2 YFSETQ come from the germline V gene. This CDR3 comprises 16 residues. Trimming took 2 bases from V and 4 from J, leaving 15 bases between them. In nucleotides, the CDR3 is TGCGCCAGCAGCTTAACAGATCTGGTATTCACCGGGGAGCTGTTTTTT. Amino acid sequence: CASSLTDLVFTGELFF. Together with reference TRBV5-1 and TRBJ2-2, the CDR3 gives the full variable domain: KAGVTQTPRYLIKTRGQQVTLSCSPISGHRSVSWYQQTPGQGLQFLFEYFSETQRNKGNFPGRFSGRQFSNSRSEMNVSTLELGDSALYLCASSLTDLVFTGELFFGEGSRLTVL.

This clonotype was seen at least ten times. The chain combines TRBV10-3 with TRBJ1-6; TRBD1 aligns across 7 bases. J lost 7 bases, V lost 0 bases, and 3 bases had no gene match. CDR1 is ENHRY and CDR2 is SYGVKD in the germline V gene. CDR3 length: 15 residues. The CDR3 region has the DNA TGTGCCATCAGTGAGTCGTGGGGACAGAATTCACCCCTCCACTTT. This encodes CAISESWGQNSPLHF.

V is TRBV19 and J is TRBJ1-2; 8 nucleotides align to TRBD1. Germline trimming cut 8 bases from V and 8 bases from J; bases unmatched to any gene: 10. From germline, CDR1 is LNHDA and CDR2 SQIVND (reference sequence). The CDR3 spans 13 residues. CDR3 protein: CASVDRAHGGYTF. CDR3 coding DNA: TGTGCCAGTGTGGACAGGGCTCACGGCGGCTACACCTTC.

This clonotype occurred many times. The CDR3 here is CASGGNNSPLHF. The CDR3 region has the DNA TGTGCCAGCGGGGGGAATAATTCACCCCTCCACTTT. The chain uses TRBV7-2 and TRBJ1-6, with D maybe TRBD1 (5 bases). CDR1 and CDR2 from the germline V gene are SGHTA and FQGNSA. The V end was cut by 8 bases, the J end by 5 bases, with 7 bases between. CDR3 length: 12 residues.

This clonotype was detected many times. The chain combines TRBV7-2 with TRBJ2-7; a weak D match, TRBD1 (6 bases). The V gene's germline CDR1 is SGHTA and CDR2 FQGNSA. The germline V and J ends were trimmed by 5 bases and 0 bases, with 14 bases remaining between them. The CDR3 is 15 residues long. The CDR3 sequence is CASSKTGRRSYEQYF. The CDR3 nucleotides read TGTGCCAGCAGCAAGACAGGCCGGCGCTCCTACGAGCAGTACTTC.

This clonotype was observed many times. This sequence joins TRBV12-3 or TRBV12-4 and TRBJ2-5; D remains unclear. Trimming left V 4 bases short and J 5 bases short, with 11 bases between. The CDR3 runs 13 residues. The DNA of the CDR3 is TGTGCCAGCAGTTGGGCGACTTCCGAGACCCAGTACTTC. It encodes CASSWATSETQYF.

Ten or more counts support this clonotype. The rearrangement uses TRBV12-3 or TRBV12-4 and TRBJ2-1; D is undetermined. V was shortened by 6 bases and J by 8 bases, with 17 bases between the two germline ends. This CDR3 region has 14 residues. The CDR3 DNA sequence: TGTGCCAGCAGGATACTCTTAAGGCTGGATGAGCAGTTCTTC. It encodes CASRILLRLDEQFF.

This clonotype was counted many times. This chain links TRBV10-3 with TRBJ2-2; D ambiguous. The germline gives CDR1 ENHRY, CDR2 SYGVKD. V was clipped by 2 bases and J by 2 bases, with 9 bases between them. This CDR3 is 15 amino acids long. CDR3 sequence (DNA): TGTGCCATCAGTGAGGGGAAGTTCAACACCGGGGAGCTGTTTTTT. Protein sequence: CAISEGKFNTGELFF.

The genes are TRBV15 and TRBJ2-1; D is uncertain. CDR1 is LNHNV and CDR2 is YYDKDF in the germline V gene (reference sequence). The germline V and J ends were trimmed by 4 bases and 6 bases, with 7 bases remaining between them. This CDR3 has 12 residues. CDR3 DNA sequence: TGTGCCACCAGCACCGGCCTCAATGAGCAGTTCTTC. Translated: CATSTGLNEQFF. The entire variable domain, with the rest obtained from reference TRBV15 and TRBJ2-1, is as follows: DAMVIQNPRYQVTQFGKPVTLSCSQTLNHNVMYWYQQKSSQAPKLLFHYYDKDFNNEADTPDNFQSRRPNTSFCFLDIRSPGLGDTAMYLCATSTGLNEQFFGPGTRLTVL.